These T cell receptor beta chains were read from a single sample in a study of blood T cell repertoires in COVID-19. The protocol was immunoSEQ multiplex PCR, while the TCRdb copy is restricted to in-frame clones and leaves out a portion. The sample contains nearly 65,000 clones, around four fifths of which appear only once. The specimen sequenced was peripheral blood. Receptor source: a human donor in a cohort sampled during active COVID-19. The CDR3 runs from the conserved cysteine through the conserved F or W. Fields, in order: V gene, D gene, J gene, clone size, CDR3 DNA, CDR3 protein. A D gene is named only where the DNA matches it firmly. Clone size appears in some rows only: once, few, many, or a class for an expanded clone.

V gene: TRBV28; D gene: TRBD1; J gene: TRBJ2-7; clone size: NA; CDR3 DNA: TGTGCCAGCAGGCCGACAGGGTCCTACCCCGAGCAGTACTTC; CDR3 protein: CASRPTGSYPEQYF
V gene: TRBV23-1; D gene: TRBD2; J gene: TRBJ2-1; clone size: NA; CDR3 DNA: TGCGCCAGCAGTCAATCGCGGGGGGGCAGGGGTCCTCATTACAATGAGCAGTTCTTC; CDR3 protein: CASSQSRGGRGPHYNEQFF
V gene: TRBV5-6; D gene: NA; J gene: TRBJ2-7; clone size: few; CDR3 DNA: TGTGCCAGCAGCCCCCCGTCCGGGATGGGCGAGCAGTACTTC; CDR3 protein: CASSPPSGMGEQYF
V gene: TRBV5-8; D gene: NA; J gene: TRBJ2-5; clone size: NA; CDR3 DNA: TGTGCCAGCAGCGCTACAGGATTTGGGCAAGAGACCCAGTACTTC; CDR3 protein: CASSATGFGQETQYF
V gene: TRBV29-1; D gene: NA; J gene: TRBJ2-5; clone size: NA; CDR3 DNA: TGCAGCGTTGCCCTCAGACAAGAGACCCAGTACTTC; CDR3 protein: CSVALRQETQYF
V gene: TRBV6-6; D gene: NA; J gene: TRBJ2-1; clone size: NA; CDR3 DNA: TGTGCCAGCAGTTACAGGGACTTCTTCTACAATGAGCAGTTCTTC; CDR3 protein: CASSYRDFFYNEQFF
V gene: TRBV7-8; D gene: TRBD1; J gene: TRBJ2-2; clone size: NA; CDR3 DNA: TGTGCCAGCAGCAGACCTACAGGGGACACCGGGGAGCTGTTTTTT; CDR3 protein: CASSRPTGDTGELFF
V gene: TRBV6-2/TRBV6-3; D gene: TRBD2; J gene: TRBJ2-7; clone size: NA; CDR3 DNA: TGTGCCAGCAGTTACCTTCCTCTAGCGGGGGGGGTCTACGAGCAGTACTTC; CDR3 protein: CASSYLPLAGGVYEQYF
V gene: TRBV27; D gene: TRBD1; J gene: TRBJ1-5; clone size: once; CDR3 DNA: TGTGCCAGCAGGACAGGGGGACAGCCCCAGCATTTT; CDR3 protein: CASRTGGQPQHF
V gene: TRBV6-5; D gene: TRBD1; J gene: TRBJ2-7; clone size: NA; CDR3 DNA: TGTGCCAGCAGTAGAGACAGGGTAGGCGAGCAGTACTTC; CDR3 protein: CASSRDRVGEQYF
V gene: TRBV19; D gene: NA; J gene: TRBJ2-7; clone size: NA; CDR3 DNA: TGTGCCAGTAGTATGGACAGCTCCTACGAGCAGTACTTC; CDR3 protein: CASSMDSSYEQYF
V gene: TRBV4-2; D gene: TRBD1; J gene: TRBJ2-7; clone size: NA; CDR3 DNA: TGTGCCAGCAGCCAGTCCTTGAGCTTGGGACAGGGATGGGAGCAGTACTTC; CDR3 protein: CASSQSLSLGQGWEQYF
V gene: TRBV3-1/TRBV3-2; D gene: TRBD1; J gene: TRBJ1-5; clone size: NA; CDR3 DNA: TGTGCCAGCAGCGGACAGGACTATCAGCCCCAGCATTTT; CDR3 protein: CASSGQDYQPQHF
V gene: TRBV30; D gene: NA; J gene: TRBJ2-7; clone size: NA; CDR3 DNA: TGTGCCTGGAGTGTAGAGGGTAACAAGCAGTACTTC; CDR3 protein: CAWSVEGNKQYF
V gene: TRBV30; D gene: NA; J gene: TRBJ2-1; clone size: NA; CDR3 DNA: TGTGCCTGGAGGCGCGGTAGCGAGGGCCATGAGCAGTTCTTC; CDR3 protein: CAWRRGSEGHEQFF
V gene: TRBV5-5; D gene: TRBD1; J gene: TRBJ2-5; clone size: NA; CDR3 DNA: TGTGCCAGCAGCCCGGGACAGGGGGTAACCAAAGAGACCCAGTACTTC; CDR3 protein: CASSPGQGVTKETQYF
V gene: TRBV10-2; D gene: TRBD1; J gene: TRBJ2-5; clone size: once; CDR3 DNA: TGCGCCAGCAGCGGACAGGGGCAAGAGACCCAGTACTTC; CDR3 protein: CASSGQGQETQYF
V gene: TRBV28; D gene: TRBD2; J gene: TRBJ2-7; clone size: NA; CDR3 DNA: TGTGCCAGCAGTTGTTATCTGGGCCCATCCTCTAGCGGGAGTTTGTACTACGAGCAGTACTTC; CDR3 protein: CASSCYLGPSSSGSLYYEQYF